The sequence of this TCR beta chain was determined in a study of graft-versus-host responses after intestinal transplantation. Study-level background: The study gave all recipients anti-thymocyte globulin induction, then tacrolimus and steroids for approximately three years. Overall study findings and caveats: Ileal or blood samples showed some GvH clones first, and such clones were also found in recipient marrow. Within allografts, high graft-versus-host to host-versus-graft clonal ratios were seen among patients with graft-donor T cell macrochimerism.

There were approximately 200,000 CFSE-labeled responder cells plated together with approximately 200,000 irradiated, violet-dye-labeled stimulator cells. Some clones are missing from TCRdb's copy, which holds only in-frame ones; the method was immunoSEQ multiplex PCR. Of 20,000 to 25,000 clones listed, 30% to 40% were seen once; the top ten hold roughly a tenth. CDR3 length equals 14 residues. Germline CDR1 is SGHTA and CDR2 is FQGNSA. V lost 1 base and J lost 4, with 10 bases in between. This receptor was identified in a human patient who received an intestinal transplant. The material sequenced was alloreactive CD8+ T cells from a mixed lymphocyte reaction culture, taken before intestinal transplant. Subset indicated: CFSE-low proliferating T cells sorted from roughly six-day pre-transplant mixed lymphocyte reaction (GvH or HvG direction). This chain links TRBV7-2 with TRBJ2-5; D gene uncertain. Here the CDR3 reads CASSLVGNRETQYF. The CDR3 DNA follows: TGTGCCAGCAGCTTAGTAGGGAACCGAGAGACCCAGTACTTC.